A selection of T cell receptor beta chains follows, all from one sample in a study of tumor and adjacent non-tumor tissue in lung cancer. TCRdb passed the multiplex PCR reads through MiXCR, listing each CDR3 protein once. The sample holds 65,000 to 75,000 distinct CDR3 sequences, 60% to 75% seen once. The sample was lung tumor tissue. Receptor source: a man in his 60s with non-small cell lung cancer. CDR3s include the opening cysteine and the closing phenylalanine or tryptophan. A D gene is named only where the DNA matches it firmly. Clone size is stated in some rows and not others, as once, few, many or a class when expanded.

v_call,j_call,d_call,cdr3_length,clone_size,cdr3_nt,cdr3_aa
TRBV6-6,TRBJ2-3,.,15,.,TGTGTCAGCAGTTACCGGGACGATCGGGCAAATACGCAGTATTTT,CVSSYRDDRANTQYF
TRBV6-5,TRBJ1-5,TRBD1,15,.,TGTGTCAGTAGTCAGGGGGACGGCGTCAATCAGCCCCAACATTTT,CVSSQGDGVNQPQHF
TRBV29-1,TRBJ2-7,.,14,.,TGCAGCGTCTGTCCCATCGGCGCTTCCCACGAGCAGTACTTC,CSVCPIGASHEQYF
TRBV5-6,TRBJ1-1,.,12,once,TGTGCCAGCAGCTTCTCGGTACAGAGAGCTTTCTTT,CASSFSVQRAFF
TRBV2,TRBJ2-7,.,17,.,TGTGACAGCAGGAAGGACCAGGGTGGTTTTGGCTCCTACGAGCAGTACTTC,CDSRKDQGGFGSYEQYF
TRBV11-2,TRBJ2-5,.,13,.,TGTGCCAGCAGCTTAAGGGAGCAAGAGACCCAGTACTTC,CASSLREQETQYF
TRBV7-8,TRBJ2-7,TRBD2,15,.,TGTGCCAGTGGCTTAGCGGGATGGAGCTCCTACGAGCAGTACTTC,CASGLAGWSSYEQYF
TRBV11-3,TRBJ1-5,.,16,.,TGTGCCAACAGCTTACTTCGTAGGGGGACCAATCAGCCCCAGCATTTT,CANSLLRRGTNQPQHF
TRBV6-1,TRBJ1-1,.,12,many,TGTGCCAGCAGTCTCCGGGACACTGAAGCTTTCTTT,CASSLRDTEAFF
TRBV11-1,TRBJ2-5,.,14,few,TGTGCCAACAGCTCAGACACTTACCAAGAGACCCAGTACTTC,CANSSDTYQETQYF
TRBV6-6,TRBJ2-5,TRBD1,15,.,TGTGCCAGCAGTTGGGCCCGACAGGGAGAAGAGACCCAGTACTTC,CASSWARQGEETQYF
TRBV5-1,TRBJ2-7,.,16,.,TGCGCCAGCAGCTGCTCCGGGACACCTAGCTCATACGAGCATTACTTC,CASSCSGTPSSYEHYF
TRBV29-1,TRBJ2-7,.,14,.,TGCAACGCTCAGGGAGGCATGGGTGGGTATGAGCAGTACTTC,CNAQGGMGGYEQYF
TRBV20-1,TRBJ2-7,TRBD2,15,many,TGCAGTGCTAGAGACTGGGGGGGAGTGACTTACGAGCAGTACTTC,CSARDWGGVTYEQYF
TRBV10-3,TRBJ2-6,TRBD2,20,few,TGTGCCATCAGTGAACATGGGACTAGCGGGAGGGATTCGTGGGCTAACGTCCTGACTTTC,CAISEHGTSGRDSWANVLTF
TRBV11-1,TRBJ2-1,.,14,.,TGTGCCAGCAGCTTCAAACTAGCCTACAATGAGCGGTTCTTC,CASSFKLAYNERFF
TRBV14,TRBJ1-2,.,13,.,TGTGCCAGCAACCTGCGACATCTCTATGGCTACACCTTC,CASNLRHLYGYTF